These T cell receptor beta chains were read from a single sample in a study of chemoradiotherapy in HPV16-positive cancers. Assay used: immunoSEQ multiplex PCR; TCRdb lists only in-frame clones, some missing. In the table there are 20,000 to 25,000 clones, about 90% of which are singletons. The sample consisted of blood, taken from a patient who underwent chemoradiotherapy. The source is a human donor with HPV-associated anogenital cancer. CDR3s include the opening cysteine and the closing phenylalanine or tryptophan. A D gene is named only where the DNA matches it firmly. Not all rows give a size; the values are once, few, many and, for expanded clones, a class.

cdr3_aa: CASSSNPGQGAGEQYF
cdr3_nt: TGTGCCAGCAGCTCCAACCCCGGACAGGGGGCAGGCGAGCAGTACTTC
v_call: TRBV7-9
j_call: TRBJ2-7
d_call: TRBD1
clone_size: -

cdr3_aa: CASSLTGGSSGNTIYF
cdr3_nt: TGTGCCAGCAGTTTAACAGGGGGTAGCTCTGGAAACACCATATATTTT
v_call: TRBV27
j_call: TRBJ1-3
d_call: TRBD1
clone_size: -

cdr3_aa: CATSSSSGGSYEQYF
cdr3_nt: TGTGCCACCAGCAGCTCTAGCGGGGGTTCCTACGAGCAGTACTTC
v_call: TRBV15
j_call: TRBJ2-7
d_call: TRBD2
clone_size: once

cdr3_aa: CASSQVPPGTRGEKLFF
cdr3_nt: TGCGCCAGCAGCCAAGTCCCCCCCGGGACCAGGGGTGAAAAACTGTTTTTT
v_call: TRBV4-1
j_call: TRBJ1-4
d_call: -
clone_size: -

cdr3_aa: CASSSVSYEQYF
cdr3_nt: TGTGCCAGCAGCTCCGTCTCCTACGAGCAGTACTTC
v_call: TRBV7-9
j_call: TRBJ2-7
d_call: -
clone_size: -

cdr3_aa: CASFSGTGKVNEQFF
cdr3_nt: TGTGCCAGTTTTTCCGGGACAGGGAAGGTTAATGAGCAGTTCTTC
v_call: TRBV28
j_call: TRBJ2-1
d_call: TRBD1
clone_size: -

cdr3_aa: CASSLAGQRTDTQYF
cdr3_nt: TGTGCCAGCAGCTTAGCTGGACAGCGCACAGATACGCAGTATTTT
v_call: TRBV7-9
j_call: TRBJ2-3
d_call: -
clone_size: once

cdr3_aa: CSASDAGELFF
cdr3_nt: TGCAGTGCTAGCGATGCCGGGGAGCTGTTTTTT
v_call: TRBV20-1
j_call: TRBJ2-2
d_call: -
clone_size: -

cdr3_aa: CASSPGPSNTEAFF
cdr3_nt: TGTGCCAGCAGCCCCGGGCCCTCGAACACTGAAGCTTTCTTT
v_call: TRBV5-4
j_call: TRBJ1-1
d_call: -
clone_size: once

cdr3_aa: CASRPGSRPPFF
cdr3_nt: TGTGCCAGCAGACCAGGTTCGAGGCCCCCGTTCTTC
v_call: TRBV6-1
j_call: TRBJ2-1
d_call: -
clone_size: -

cdr3_aa: CASSIAGETQYF
cdr3_nt: TGTGCCAGTAGTATAGCTGGAGAGACCCAGTACTTC
v_call: TRBV19
j_call: TRBJ2-5
d_call: -
clone_size: -

cdr3_aa: CASSVWVVDTEAFF
cdr3_nt: TGTGCCAGTAGTGTATGGGTAGTTGACACTGAAGCTTTCTTT
v_call: TRBV19
j_call: TRBJ1-1
d_call: -
clone_size: once

cdr3_aa: CASSLDGTDYNSPLHF
cdr3_nt: TGCGCCAGCAGCCTGGACGGGACAGACTATAATTCACCCCTCCACTTT
v_call: TRBV4-3
j_call: TRBJ1-6
d_call: TRBD1
clone_size: -

cdr3_aa: CASSSNSPGQGTYNEQFF
cdr3_nt: TGTGCCAGCTCATCGAACTCTCCGGGACAGGGGACCTACAATGAGCAGTTCTTC
v_call: TRBV18
j_call: TRBJ2-1
d_call: TRBD1
clone_size: -

cdr3_aa: CASSRGYEQYF
cdr3_nt: TGTGCCAGCAGCAGGGGTTACGAGCAGTACTTC
v_call: TRBV6-5
j_call: TRBJ2-7
d_call: -
clone_size: -

cdr3_aa: CASSPIDGTVNTEAFF
cdr3_nt: TGTGCCAGCAGCCCAATCGATGGGACAGTGAACACTGAAGCTTTCTTT
v_call: TRBV7-9
j_call: TRBJ1-1
d_call: TRBD1
clone_size: -

cdr3_aa: CAIRADSSQETQYF
cdr3_nt: TGTGCCATCAGAGCGGACAGCAGCCAAGAGACCCAGTACTTC
v_call: TRBV10-3
j_call: TRBJ2-5
d_call: -
clone_size: -

cdr3_aa: CATQARVYEQYF
cdr3_nt: TGTGCCACCCAAGCCAGAGTCTACGAGCAGTACTTC
v_call: TRBV7-4
j_call: TRBJ2-7
d_call: -
clone_size: -

cdr3_aa: CATSRDHLGGIQYF
cdr3_nt: TGTGCCACCAGCAGAGATCACCTAGGGGGCATTCAGTACTTC
v_call: TRBV15
j_call: TRBJ2-4
d_call: -
clone_size: -

cdr3_aa: CASKHREFDEKLFF
cdr3_nt: TGTGCCAGCAAACACAGGGAGTTCGATGAAAAACTGTTTTTT
v_call: TRBV6-6
j_call: TRBJ1-4
d_call: -
clone_size: -

cdr3_aa: CASSFLQRGNTEAFF
cdr3_nt: TGTGCCAGCAGCTTTCTACAAAGAGGGAACACTGAAGCTTTCTTT
v_call: TRBV11-2
j_call: TRBJ1-1
d_call: -
clone_size: -

cdr3_aa: CASSDSNYGYTF
cdr3_nt: TGTGCCAGCAGTGACAGTAACTATGGCTACACCTTC
v_call: TRBV6-1
j_call: TRBJ1-2
d_call: -
clone_size: few

cdr3_aa: CASSPFNEQFF
cdr3_nt: TGTGCCAGCTCACCCTTCAATGAGCAGTTCTTC
v_call: TRBV18
j_call: TRBJ2-1
d_call: -
clone_size: -

cdr3_aa: CASSPGVLASGGVGELFF
cdr3_nt: TGCGCCAGCAGCCCTGGGGTCCTGGCTAGCGGGGGAGTCGGGGAGCTGTTTTTT
v_call: TRBV5-1
j_call: TRBJ2-2
d_call: TRBD2
clone_size: -

cdr3_aa: CASSSGTGGFTGYEQYF
cdr3_nt: TGTGCCAGCAGTTCCGGGACAGGGGGGTTCACGGGTTACGAGCAGTACTTC
v_call: TRBV28
j_call: TRBJ2-7
d_call: TRBD1
clone_size: -

cdr3_aa: CSVEGQGGLGNEQFF
cdr3_nt: TGCAGCGTTGAAGGTCAGGGCGGGTTGGGCAATGAGCAGTTCTTC
v_call: TRBV29-1
j_call: TRBJ2-1
d_call: -
clone_size: once

cdr3_aa: CASSKEQDALGKTQYF
cdr3_nt: TGTGCCAGTAGTAAAGAGCAGGACGCCCTGGGAAAGACCCAGTACTTC
v_call: TRBV19
j_call: TRBJ2-5
d_call: -
clone_size: -

cdr3_aa: CASSLAGTVGLYGYTF
cdr3_nt: TGTGCCAGCAGCTTGGCCGGGACAGTGGGGCTTTATGGCTACACCTTC
v_call: TRBV5-5
j_call: TRBJ1-2
d_call: TRBD1
clone_size: -

cdr3_aa: CASSISPLMGANYGYTF
cdr3_nt: TGTGCCAGTAGTATATCCCCTTTAATGGGGGCTAACTATGGCTACACCTTC
v_call: TRBV19
j_call: TRBJ1-2
d_call: -
clone_size: -

cdr3_aa: CASSDRGAEAFF
cdr3_nt: TGTGCCAGCAGCGACAGGGGAGCTGAAGCTTTCTTT
v_call: TRBV6-6
j_call: TRBJ1-1
d_call: TRBD1
clone_size: -

cdr3_aa: CASSQGSNQPQHF
cdr3_nt: TGTGCCAGCAGCCAGGGGAGCAATCAGCCCCAGCATTTT
v_call: TRBV2
j_call: TRBJ1-5
d_call: -
clone_size: -

cdr3_aa: CAIGTSGRANNEQFF
cdr3_nt: TGTGCCATAGGGACTAGCGGGAGGGCAAACAATGAGCAGTTCTTC
v_call: TRBV10-3
j_call: TRBJ2-1
d_call: TRBD2
clone_size: -

cdr3_aa: CASSLGRQNTEAFF
cdr3_nt: TGTGCCAGCAGTCTTGGACGGCAGAACACTGAAGCTTTCTTT
v_call: TRBV6-6
j_call: TRBJ1-1
d_call: -
clone_size: -

cdr3_aa: CASSISVRHEQYF
cdr3_nt: TGTGCCAGTAGTATTTCGGTGCGCCACGAGCAGTACTTC
v_call: TRBV19
j_call: TRBJ2-7
d_call: -
clone_size: few

cdr3_aa: CASSLNGQGSGNTIYF
cdr3_nt: TGCGCCAGCAGCTTGAATGGACAGGGATCCGGAAACACCATATATTTT
v_call: TRBV5-1
j_call: TRBJ1-3
d_call: TRBD1
clone_size: -

cdr3_aa: CASSRQVNGELFF
cdr3_nt: TGTGCCAGCAGCCGTCAAGTCAACGGGGAGCTGTTTTTT
v_call: TRBV28
j_call: TRBJ2-2
d_call: -
clone_size: few

cdr3_aa: CASSPRDRVVAFF
cdr3_nt: TGTGCCAGCAGTCCCAGGGACAGGGTCGTAGCTTTCTTT
v_call: TRBV27
j_call: TRBJ1-1
d_call: TRBD1
clone_size: -

cdr3_aa: CASSKEGRGNHERCCGANVLTF
cdr3_nt: TGTGCCAGCAGCAAAGAGGGCCGGGGGAACCACGAAAGGTGCTGTGGGGCCAACGTCCTGACTTTC
v_call: TRBV21-1
j_call: TRBJ2-6
d_call: -
clone_size: -

cdr3_aa: CASRSGPGVSPLHF
cdr3_nt: TGCGCCTCAAGATCGGGGCCAGGGGTTTCACCCCTCCACTTT
v_call: TRBV10-2
j_call: TRBJ1-6
d_call: -
clone_size: -

cdr3_aa: CASSATNSGNEQFF
cdr3_nt: TGTGCCAGCAGCGCGACTAACTCCGGGAATGAGCAGTTCTTC
v_call: TRBV7-2
j_call: TRBJ2-1
d_call: -
clone_size: -

cdr3_aa: CASSLGPSGRAYEQYF
cdr3_nt: TGTGCCAGCAGCTTAGGCCCTAGCGGGAGGGCCTACGAGCAGTACTTC
v_call: TRBV7-2
j_call: TRBJ2-7
d_call: TRBD2
clone_size: -

cdr3_aa: CASSPGVVEKLFF
cdr3_nt: TGCGCCAGCAGCCCCGGGGTCGTAGAAAAACTGTTTTTT
v_call: TRBV5-1
j_call: TRBJ1-4
d_call: -
clone_size: -

cdr3_aa: CASSPPYWSTGELFF
cdr3_nt: TGTGCCAGCAGCCCTCCCTATTGGAGCACCGGGGAGCTGTTTTTT
v_call: TRBV5-8
j_call: TRBJ2-2
d_call: -
clone_size: -